This TCR beta chain was sequenced during a study of blood T cell repertoires in COVID-19. For the study at large: The United States, Italy and Spain were the sources of the acute and convalescent COVID-19 samples. The analysed material was cDNA or gDNA that came from T cells, B-cell-depleted T cells, or PBMCs.

In the source study's methods: Amplification from reference gene primers served as the basis for estimated nucleated cell counts. TCRdb keeps only in-frame clones here, not all; method: immunoSEQ multiplex PCR. Clone size and V and J calls were adopted from that table, with D and trimming inferred from the DNA. The sample has 130,000 or so clones, around 80% seen once. This clone was found once. The ends were cut back, 4 bases at V and 3 bases at J, with 16 bases in the middle. CDR1 is SGHDT and CDR2 is YYEEEE in the germline V gene. The CDR3 covers 15 residues. Material: peripheral blood. V and J are TRBV5-6 and TRBJ2-5; D possibly corresponds to TRBD2 (5 bases). The sequence came from a man aged 55 to 70 with active or convalescent COVID-19. The CDR3 protein is CASSTVRDQKETQYF. The CDR3 nucleotides are TGTGCCAGCAGCACGGTCCGGGATCAAAAAGAGACCCAGTACTTC.